The rows below give T cell receptor beta chains drawn from one sample of a study of control samples from healthy donors and cancer patients. The method was immunoSEQ multiplex PCR; TCRdb's version includes in-frame clones alone and lacks a portion of them. The sample includes under 150,000 clones, around 89% of them seen just once. The sample taken for sequencing was blood. The source of these receptors is an older woman in good health. CDR3s include the opening cysteine and the closing phenylalanine or tryptophan. D genes are given only for firm matches. Clone size is stated in some rows and not others, as once, few, many or a class when expanded.

cdr3_length	j_call	clone_size	v_call	d_call	cdr3_nt	cdr3_aa
14	TRBJ1-1	-	TRBV7-3	-	TGTGCCAGCAGCTTAGGGATCCGGGGCACTGAAGCTTTCTTT	CASSLGIRGTEAFF
15	TRBJ1-1	-	TRBV11-2	-	TGTGCCAGCAGCTTAGCCCGGACGGGGAATCCTGAAGCTTTCTTT	CASSLARTGNPEAFF
17	TRBJ2-3	-	TRBV15	TRBD1	TGTGCCACCAGCAGGAGTAGGGGCAGGGGGAGCGCAGATACGCAGTATTTT	CATSRSRGRGSADTQYF
12	TRBJ1-1	-	TRBV5-1	TRBD1	TGCGCCAGCAGCTTCAGACAGGGGGCGGCTTTCTTT	CASSFRQGAAFF
18	TRBJ1-3	-	TRBV6-1	-	TGTGCCAGCAGTGAAGCTGGCAGGGGCTCTGCCTCTGGAAACACCATATATTTT	CASSEAGRGSASGNTIYF
15	TRBJ2-3	-	TRBV9	TRBD1	TGTGCCAGCAGCGTAGTGACAGGGGTGGGGGATACGCAGTATTTT	CASSVVTGVGDTQYF
16	TRBJ1-5	-	TRBV18	TRBD1	TGTGCCAGCTCACCAGGGACAGGGTCGAGCAATCAGCCCCAGCATTTT	CASSPGTGSSNQPQHF
14	TRBJ1-4	-	TRBV5-4	TRBD1	TGTGCCAGCAGCTTGTACAGGGGAGAAGAAAAACTGTTTTTT	CASSLYRGEEKLFF
14	TRBJ1-1	once	TRBV10-3	-	TGTGCCATCAGTGACTCGGGAGTGAACACTGAAGCTTTCTTT	CAISDSGVNTEAFF
14	TRBJ1-6	-	TRBV7-2	-	TGTGCCAGCAGCTTTTCCGAGGGGCGCTCACCCCTCCACTTT	CASSFSEGRSPLHF
14	TRBJ2-7	-	TRBV5-1	-	TGCGCCAGCAGCCCAGCCTCGCTATCCTACGAGCAGTACTTC	CASSPASLSYEQYF
17	TRBJ1-3	-	TRBV19	-	TGTGCCAGTAGTACCTCCCCCGGACAGATCTCTGGAAACACCATATATTTT	CASSTSPGQISGNTIYF
14	TRBJ2-3	-	TRBV29-1	-	TGCAGCGTTGAAGTACAGGGCAGCACAGATACGCAGTATTTT	CSVEVQGSTDTQYF
14	TRBJ2-1	-	TRBV6-1	-	TGTGCCAGCAGTGAAGAAGGGTTGGGATGGGAGCAGTTCTTC	CASSEEGLGWEQFF
13	TRBJ1-6	-	TRBV10-2	-	TGCGCCAGCAGTGAGTCGACGAATTCACCCCTCCACTTT	CASSESTNSPLHF
12	TRBJ1-1	-	TRBV29-1	-	TGCAGCGTTACGGACGGGAACACTGAAGCTTTCTTT	CSVTDGNTEAFF
17	TRBJ1-5	-	TRBV18	-	TGTGCCAGCTCACCACTCCTCGACCTTGTGGGCAATCAGCCCCAGCATTTT	CASSPLLDLVGNQPQHF
15	TRBJ2-5	-	TRBV6-5	TRBD2	TGTGCCAGCAGTTACTCTAGCGGGATCCAAGAGACCCAGTACTTC	CASSYSSGIQETQYF
16	TRBJ1-1	-	TRBV19	-	TGTGCCAGTAGTAATTCAGGGGATCAACCCCCGTTTGAAGCTTTCTTT	CASSNSGDQPPFEAFF
15	TRBJ1-5	few	TRBV7-2	-	TGTGCCAGCAGGCCAGGCCTTTATAGCAATCAGCCCCAGCATTTT	CASRPGLYSNQPQHF
15	TRBJ2-7	many	TRBV15	-	TGTGCCACCAGCAGCCCGGGGCGGAAGGAGAACGAGCAGTACTTC	CATSSPGRKENEQYF
16	TRBJ2-7	-	TRBV6-1	TRBD2	TGTGCCAGCAGTGAACGCCCGGGGGGAGATCTACGAGGGCAGTACTTC	CASSERPGGDLRGQYF
18	TRBJ1-2	-	TRBV11-2	TRBD1	TGTGCCAGCAGCTTAGAAGTCGGGGGCCCAGGACAGGGGCCTGGCTACACCTTC	CASSLEVGGPGQGPGYTF
15	TRBJ1-2	-	TRBV6-5	TRBD1	TGTGCCAGCAGTTACTCCACAGGGGCCGAGAATGGCTACACCTTC	CASSYSTGAENGYTF
13	TRBJ1-5	-	TRBV16	-	TGTGCCAGCAGCCGGGACAAGAAGGCGCCCCAGCATTTT	CASSRDKKAPQHF
15	TRBJ1-3	-	TRBV13	-	TGTGCCAGCAGCTTTACGGGGGTCTCTGGAAACACCATATATTTT	CASSFTGVSGNTIYF
14	TRBJ2-7	-	TRBV7-6	-	TGTGCCAGCAGCCGCACTGACAGTACCTACGAGCAGTACTTC	CASSRTDSTYEQYF
16	TRBJ1-5	-	TRBV4-1	TRBD1	TGCGCCAGCAGCCAAGGGACAGGGGTTACCAATCAGCCCCAGCATTTT	CASSQGTGVTNQPQHF
16	TRBJ2-6	-	TRBV7-9	-	TGTGCCAGCAGCTTAGACGCAGCCTCTGGGGCCAACGTCCTGACTTTC	CASSLDAASGANVLTF
15	TRBJ1-2	-	TRBV18	TRBD1	TGTGCCAGCTCACCCTCAGGGGGCGGAGGCTATGGCTACACCTTC	CASSPSGGGGYGYTF
15	TRBJ1-5	-	TRBV2	-	TGTGCCAGCAGTGGACCGGACTATAGCAATCAGCCCCAGCATTTT	CASSGPDYSNQPQHF
16	TRBJ2-7	once	TRBV19	TRBD2	TGTGCCAGTAGTACAGGACTAGCGGGGGGACCCTACGAGCAGTACTTC	CASSTGLAGGPYEQYF
16	TRBJ1-2	-	TRBV11-2	-	TGTGCCAGCAGCTTAGATCGAGTACAGGGTGGAGCCTACTACACCTTC	CASSLDRVQGGAYYTF
12	TRBJ2-2	-	TRBV5-1	-	TGCGCCAGCAGCTTAAACACCGGGGAGCTGTTTTTT	CASSLNTGELFF
13	TRBJ2-5	-	TRBV24-1	-	TGTGCCACCAGTGATTCCAGGGAGGAGACCCAGTACTTC	CATSDSREETQYF
13	TRBJ1-2	-	TRBV7-8	TRBD1	TGTGCCAGCAGCATATGGGAGGGGGCTGGCTACACCTTC	CASSIWEGAGYTF
14	TRBJ2-7	-	TRBV5-5	TRBD1	TGTGCCAGCAGCTGGGGACAGGGTTCCTACGAGCAGTACTTC	CASSWGQGSYEQYF
15	TRBJ1-2	-	TRBV5-5	-	TGTGCCAGCAGCTCATGGGCGCAGGCTGGCTATGGCTACACCTTC	CASSSWAQAGYGYTF
12	TRBJ2-5	-	TRBV9	-	TGTGCCAGTGCGAGGGGCCAAGAGACCCAGTACTTC	CASARGQETQYF
12	TRBJ2-1	-	TRBV5-4	-	TGTGCCAGCAGCTTGATGGGCAATGAGCAGTTCTTC	CASSLMGNEQFF
15	TRBJ1-3	-	TRBV28	-	TGTGCCAGCAGTTTTTGGGGGACCTCTGGAAACACCATATATTTT	CASSFWGTSGNTIYF
20	TRBJ2-1	-	TRBV4-2	-	TGTGCCAGCAGCCAAACTGGAGTGTCGCGCGGAGGGGCCCCCTACAATGAGCAGTTCTTC	CASSQTGVSRGGAPYNEQFF
15	TRBJ2-1	-	TRBV11-3	TRBD2	TGTGCCAGCAGCCCCGGGACTAGCGGGGGGGCAGGGCAGTTCTTC	CASSPGTSGGAGQFF
14	TRBJ2-2	-	TRBV11-1	-	TGTGCCAGCAGCTTGATAGTCCGCACCGGGGAGCTGTTTTTT	CASSLIVRTGELFF
14	TRBJ2-5	-	TRBV11-1	-	TGTGCCAGCAGCTTAGGGATCAGGGAAGAGACCCAGTACTTC	CASSLGIREETQYF
15	TRBJ2-7	-	TRBV7-9	TRBD2	TGTGCCAGCAGCACCTTCGGGGGGATGGGTTACGAGCAGTACTTC	CASSTFGGMGYEQYF
11	TRBJ2-5	-	TRBV19	-	TGTGCCAGTAGACGGGGGGAGACCCAGTACTTC	CASRRGETQYF
14	TRBJ1-1	-	TRBV18	TRBD1	TGTGCCAGCTCACCGAACAGGGGGAACACTGAAGCTTTCTTT	CASSPNRGNTEAFF
19	TRBJ2-3	-	TRBV7-8	-	TGTGCCAGCAGCTTAGGTTGGGGGCCACCGGGGGAGGGCACAGATACGCAGTATTTT	CASSLGWGPPGEGTDTQYF
15	TRBJ2-7	-	TRBV28	-	TGTGCCAGCAGTTTACTAGCAGGACGTGGGTACGAGCAGTACTTC	CASSLLAGRGYEQYF
17	TRBJ2-2	-	TRBV9	TRBD1	TGTGCCAGCAGCAGAGGGGACAGGGGGCGCCTCGGCGGGGAGCTGTTTTTT	CASSRGDRGRLGGELFF
10	TRBJ1-2	-	TRBV5-3	-	TGTGCCAGAAGCCCATATGGCTACACCTTC	CARSPYGYTF
13	TRBJ1-5	few	TRBV10-2	-	TGCGCCAGCAGTGAAGGTGAGCATCAGCCCCAGCATTTT	CASSEGEHQPQHF